The rows below give T cell receptor beta chains drawn from one sample of a study of tumor-infiltrating lymphocytes in primary liver carcinoma. One entry per CDR3 protein results from TCRdb running MiXCR on the multiplex PCR reads. The sample lists around 190,000 distinct CDR3 sequences, around four fifths occurring once. Sequencing input: tumor tissue from primary liver carcinoma. The receptors shown here come from a man aged 40-49 years with primary liver carcinoma and hepatitis B virus infection. The CDR3 runs from the conserved cysteine through the conserved F or W. The order of the fields is V gene, D gene, clone size, CDR3 length, J gene, CDR3 DNA, CDR3 protein. D genes are given only for firm matches. Not every row has a clone size; where given, it reads once, few, many or a size class.

v_call: TRBV4-3
d_call: -
clone_size: -
cdr3_length: 14
j_call: TRBJ2-7
cdr3_nt: TGCGCAAGCAGCCAAAGTGGGGCGTCCTACGAGCAGTACTTC
cdr3_aa: CASSQSGASYEQYF

v_call: TRBV29-1
d_call: -
clone_size: -
cdr3_length: 13
j_call: TRBJ2-3
cdr3_nt: TGCAGTGTTCGGGACATCCGCACAGATACGCAGTATTTT
cdr3_aa: CSVRDIRTDTQYF

v_call: TRBV12-3/TRBV12-4
d_call: -
clone_size: many
cdr3_length: 15
j_call: TRBJ2-7
cdr3_nt: TGTGCCAGCAGTTCAGGGTGGGCCATATCCTACGAGCAGTACTTC
cdr3_aa: CASSSGWAISYEQYF

v_call: TRBV12-3/TRBV12-4
d_call: TRBD2
clone_size: -
cdr3_length: 15
j_call: TRBJ2-7
cdr3_nt: TGTGCCAGCAATTCAGGCGGGAGCGAGTCCTACGAGCAGTACTTC
cdr3_aa: CASNSGGSESYEQYF

v_call: TRBV6-1
d_call: TRBD1
clone_size: once
cdr3_length: 13
j_call: TRBJ2-1
cdr3_nt: TGTGCCGGCGGGAGGGACAGGGGGGATGATCAGTTCTTC
cdr3_aa: CAGGRDRGDDQFF

v_call: TRBV5-1
d_call: -
clone_size: few
cdr3_length: 15
j_call: TRBJ2-7
cdr3_nt: TGCGCCAGCAGGGATAAACCAGGGGCGGGGTACGAGCAGTACTTC
cdr3_aa: CASRDKPGAGYEQYF

v_call: TRBV6-2/TRBV6-3
d_call: -
clone_size: -
cdr3_length: 13
j_call: TRBJ2-7
cdr3_nt: TGTGCCAGCAGATACGAGGTACCCTACGGGCAGTACTTT
cdr3_aa: CASRYEVPYGQYF

v_call: TRBV29-1
d_call: TRBD2
clone_size: once
cdr3_length: 14
j_call: TRBJ2-3
cdr3_nt: TGCAGCGTCGCGGCTAGCGGGAGGGGGGATACTCAGTATTTT
cdr3_aa: CSVAASGRGDTQYF

v_call: TRBV28
d_call: TRBD1
clone_size: many
cdr3_length: 17
j_call: TRBJ2-7
cdr3_nt: TGTGCCAGCAGTTCCCCACCCGGGACAGGGCTTACCTACGAGCAGTACTTC
cdr3_aa: CASSSPPGTGLTYEQYF

v_call: TRBV6-1
d_call: -
clone_size: -
cdr3_length: 14
j_call: TRBJ2-1
cdr3_nt: TGTGCTAGCGACTTGAGGGGCTCCTACAATGAGCAGTTCTTC
cdr3_aa: CASDLRGSYNEQFF

v_call: TRBV11-2
d_call: -
clone_size: -
cdr3_length: 15
j_call: TRBJ1-4
cdr3_nt: TGTGCCAACAGCTTAGACCCGTCAGGGGTTGAAAAACTGTTTTTC
cdr3_aa: CANSLDPSGVEKLFF

v_call: TRBV29-1
d_call: TRBD1
clone_size: once
cdr3_length: 12
j_call: TRBJ1-5
cdr3_nt: TGCAGCGTTGTGGAACAGGGGCAGCCTCAGCATTTT
cdr3_aa: CSVVEQGQPQHF

v_call: TRBV11-2
d_call: -
clone_size: -
cdr3_length: 14
j_call: TRBJ2-7
cdr3_nt: TGTGCCAATAACTCTAACAGGAACTCCTACGAGCACTACTTC
cdr3_aa: CANNSNRNSYEHYF

v_call: TRBV29-1
d_call: -
clone_size: -
cdr3_length: 14
j_call: TRBJ2-2
cdr3_nt: TGCAGCGTTATCAACAGGGTGAACACCGGGGAACTGTTTTTT
cdr3_aa: CSVINRVNTGELFF

v_call: TRBV29-1
d_call: TRBD2
clone_size: -
cdr3_length: 15
j_call: TRBJ2-2
cdr3_nt: TGCAGCGCGTCGGTAGAGGGAGGGTGGACCGGGGAGCTGTTTTTC
cdr3_aa: CSASVEGGWTGELFF

v_call: TRBV6-6
d_call: -
clone_size: -
cdr3_length: 15
j_call: TRBJ1-3
cdr3_nt: TGTGCCAGCAGTCCCGGGGGGGGCTATGGAAACACCATAAATTTT
cdr3_aa: CASSPGGGYGNTINF

v_call: TRBV5-6
d_call: -
clone_size: -
cdr3_length: 12
j_call: TRBJ2-4
cdr3_nt: TGTGCCTACAGATGGTCGACCGGGCCTCAGTACTTC
cdr3_aa: CAYRWSTGPQYF

v_call: TRBV12-3/TRBV12-4
d_call: -
clone_size: -
cdr3_length: 15
j_call: TRBJ2-7
cdr3_nt: TGTGCTAGCGGTATTTCATTTGGAGGGGGCTACGAGCAGTACTTC
cdr3_aa: CASGISFGGGYEQYF

v_call: TRBV11-1
d_call: -
clone_size: -
cdr3_length: 12
j_call: TRBJ2-1
cdr3_nt: TGTGACAGTAGCGAGGTAGTAGGTAAGCAGTTCTTC
cdr3_aa: CDSSEVVGKQFF

v_call: TRBV4-3
d_call: -
clone_size: -
cdr3_length: 14
j_call: TRBJ2-7
cdr3_nt: TGCGACAGCAGCCATCGCTATAGCATCTACGAGCAGTACTTC
cdr3_aa: CDSSHRYSIYEQYF

v_call: TRBV4-1
d_call: -
clone_size: once
cdr3_length: 17
j_call: TRBJ2-1
cdr3_nt: TGCGCCAGCAGCCAAGATCAAGGCAGGATCCCCTCTCGTGAGCAGTCCTTC
cdr3_aa: CASSQDQGRIPSREQSF

v_call: TRBV11-2
d_call: -
clone_size: -
cdr3_length: 14
j_call: TRBJ2-2
cdr3_nt: TGTGCCAGCAGGACAGAATCGGACGCCGGGGAGCTGTTTTTT
cdr3_aa: CASRTESDAGELFF

v_call: TRBV10-3
d_call: TRBD2
clone_size: -
cdr3_length: 18
j_call: TRBJ2-2
cdr3_nt: TGTGCCATCAGTGACGGGACTATCGGGCCGGCGAACACCGGGGAACTGTTTTTT
cdr3_aa: CAISDGTIGPANTGELFF

v_call: TRBV14
d_call: -
clone_size: -
cdr3_length: 14
j_call: TRBJ2-3
cdr3_nt: TGTGCCAATAGCCAAGAAGCTTTTGGATGTACGCAGTATTTT
cdr3_aa: CANSQEAFGCTQYF

v_call: TRBV5-4
d_call: -
clone_size: -
cdr3_length: 15
j_call: TRBJ2-1
cdr3_nt: TGTGCCAGCAGTCTCGTCGGGGCGGGTTACGATGAGCAGTTCTTC
cdr3_aa: CASSLVGAGYDEQFF

v_call: TRBV7-4
d_call: TRBD2
clone_size: -
cdr3_length: 14
j_call: TRBJ2-3
cdr3_nt: TGTGCCAGCTGCATGGAGGGAGGGTTGGATACGCAATATTTT
cdr3_aa: CASCMEGGLDTQYF

v_call: TRBV28
d_call: -
clone_size: -
cdr3_length: 14
j_call: TRBJ2-1
cdr3_nt: TGTGCCAACCAAAAGACAAGGCAGAAATATGAGCAGATCTTC
cdr3_aa: CANQKTRQKYEQIF

v_call: TRBV6-2/TRBV6-3
d_call: TRBD2
clone_size: -
cdr3_length: 17
j_call: TRBJ2-1
cdr3_nt: TGTGTCAGCAGCACGCGGACTAGCGGGAGCTTCTACAATGAGCAGTTCTTC
cdr3_aa: CVSSTRTSGSFYNEQFF

v_call: TRBV4-1
d_call: -
clone_size: -
cdr3_length: 14
j_call: TRBJ2-7
cdr3_nt: TGCACCACTTCGAAGGGGGACGGAAACTACGAGCAATACTTC
cdr3_aa: CTTSKGDGNYEQYF

v_call: TRBV6-2/TRBV6-3
d_call: -
clone_size: -
cdr3_length: 14
j_call: TRBJ2-7
cdr3_nt: TGTGCCAGGAGAAGACTACAGAAGGGCTACGAGCAGTACTTC
cdr3_aa: CARRRLQKGYEQYF

v_call: TRBV11-1
d_call: -
clone_size: -
cdr3_length: 19
j_call: TRBJ2-3
cdr3_nt: TGTGCCAGCAGCTCTAGGGGAAGCTTTGTCGGAGCCCGCACAGATACGCAGTATTTT
cdr3_aa: CASSSRGSFVGARTDTQYF

v_call: TRBV10-3
d_call: -
clone_size: -
cdr3_length: 14
j_call: TRBJ2-5
cdr3_nt: TGTGCCATCCGAGGGGGGGCCCTACAAGAGAGCCAGTACTTC
cdr3_aa: CAIRGGALQESQYF

v_call: TRBV28
d_call: -
clone_size: -
cdr3_length: 13
j_call: TRBJ2-7
cdr3_nt: TGTGCCTGCAACCCGGGGAGTTTTTACGAGCAGTACTTC
cdr3_aa: CACNPGSFYEQYF

v_call: TRBV4-2
d_call: TRBD2
clone_size: -
cdr3_length: 16
j_call: TRBJ2-1
cdr3_nt: TGTGCCAGCAGGCAGGCTAGCGGACTGTCCTACATTGAGCAGTTCTTC
cdr3_aa: CASRQASGLSYIEQFF

v_call: TRBV29-1
d_call: -
clone_size: -
cdr3_length: 11
j_call: TRBJ2-2
cdr3_nt: TGCAGCATCAAGGGGAACGGGGAGCTGTTTTTT
cdr3_aa: CSIKGNGELFF

v_call: TRBV28
d_call: -
clone_size: -
cdr3_length: 14
j_call: TRBJ2-1
cdr3_nt: TGTGCCAGCATTTTAACTAGAGGATACAATGAGCAGTTCTTC
cdr3_aa: CASILTRGYNEQFF

v_call: TRBV11-1
d_call: -
clone_size: -
cdr3_length: 13
j_call: TRBJ2-1
cdr3_nt: TGTGTCAGCAGCGTAGGCCTGAACCATGAGCAGTTCTTC
cdr3_aa: CVSSVGLNHEQFF

v_call: TRBV29-1
d_call: TRBD2
clone_size: -
cdr3_length: 14
j_call: TRBJ2-1
cdr3_nt: TGTAGCGTTGGGACTAGCGGGTTCTACAATGAGCAGTTCTTC
cdr3_aa: CSVGTSGFYNEQFF

v_call: TRBV29-1
d_call: -
clone_size: -
cdr3_length: 14
j_call: TRBJ2-7
cdr3_nt: TGCAGTGTCGCCCGGACAGCGAGTTCCTACGAGCAGTATTTC
cdr3_aa: CSVARTASSYEQYF

v_call: TRBV12-3/TRBV12-4
d_call: TRBD1
clone_size: once
cdr3_length: 13
j_call: TRBJ1-1
cdr3_nt: TGTGTCAGCGAGCGACAGGGCTACACTGAAGCTTTCTTT
cdr3_aa: CVSERQGYTEAFF

v_call: TRBV29-1
d_call: TRBD1
clone_size: -
cdr3_length: 14
j_call: TRBJ1-1
cdr3_nt: TGCAGCATTGAAGAATGGACAGGCAGGACTGAAGTTTTCTTT
cdr3_aa: CSIEEWTGRTEVFF

v_call: TRBV6-1
d_call: TRBD2
clone_size: -
cdr3_length: 18
j_call: TRBJ2-7
cdr3_nt: TGTGCCGGCAGTGCCGGGACTAGCGGGAGGGCCTTCTCCTACGAGCAGTATTTC
cdr3_aa: CAGSAGTSGRAFSYEQYF